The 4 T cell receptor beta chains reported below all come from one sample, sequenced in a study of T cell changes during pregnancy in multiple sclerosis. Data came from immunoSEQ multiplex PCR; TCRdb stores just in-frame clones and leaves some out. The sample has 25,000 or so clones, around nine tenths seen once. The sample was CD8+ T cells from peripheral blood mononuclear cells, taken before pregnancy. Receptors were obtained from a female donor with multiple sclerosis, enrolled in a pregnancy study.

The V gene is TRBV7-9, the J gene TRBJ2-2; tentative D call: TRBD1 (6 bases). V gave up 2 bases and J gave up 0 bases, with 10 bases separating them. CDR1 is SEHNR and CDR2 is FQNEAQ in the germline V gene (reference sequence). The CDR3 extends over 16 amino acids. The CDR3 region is CASSLPRQANTGELFF. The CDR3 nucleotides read TGTGCCAGCAGCTTACCTCGACAGGCGAACACCGGGGAGCTGTTTTTT.

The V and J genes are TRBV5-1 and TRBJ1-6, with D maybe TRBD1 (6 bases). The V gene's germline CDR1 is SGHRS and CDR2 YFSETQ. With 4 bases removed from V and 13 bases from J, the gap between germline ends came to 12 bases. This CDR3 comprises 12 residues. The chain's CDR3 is CASSRGASPLHF. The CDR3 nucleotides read TGCGCCAGCAGCCGGGGGGCTTCGCCCCTCCACTTT.

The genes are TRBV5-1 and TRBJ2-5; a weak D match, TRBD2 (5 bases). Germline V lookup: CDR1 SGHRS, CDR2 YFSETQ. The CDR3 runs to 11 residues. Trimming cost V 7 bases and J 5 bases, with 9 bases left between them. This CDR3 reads CASLGEETQYF. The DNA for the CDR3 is TGCGCCAGCCTTGGGGAGGAGACCCAGTACTTC. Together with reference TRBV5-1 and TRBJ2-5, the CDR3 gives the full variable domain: KAGVTQTPRYLIKTRGQQVTLSCSPISGHRSVSWYQQTPGQGLQFLFEYFSETQRNKGNFPGRFSGRQFSNSRSEMNVSTLELGDSALYLCASLGEETQYFGPGTRLLVL.

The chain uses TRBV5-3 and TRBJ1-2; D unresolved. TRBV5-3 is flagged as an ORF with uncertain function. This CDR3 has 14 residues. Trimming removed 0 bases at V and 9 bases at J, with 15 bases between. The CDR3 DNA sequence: TGTGCCAGAAGCTTGGTGGCCACGGAGGACTGCTACACCTTC. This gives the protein CARSLVATEDCYTF.